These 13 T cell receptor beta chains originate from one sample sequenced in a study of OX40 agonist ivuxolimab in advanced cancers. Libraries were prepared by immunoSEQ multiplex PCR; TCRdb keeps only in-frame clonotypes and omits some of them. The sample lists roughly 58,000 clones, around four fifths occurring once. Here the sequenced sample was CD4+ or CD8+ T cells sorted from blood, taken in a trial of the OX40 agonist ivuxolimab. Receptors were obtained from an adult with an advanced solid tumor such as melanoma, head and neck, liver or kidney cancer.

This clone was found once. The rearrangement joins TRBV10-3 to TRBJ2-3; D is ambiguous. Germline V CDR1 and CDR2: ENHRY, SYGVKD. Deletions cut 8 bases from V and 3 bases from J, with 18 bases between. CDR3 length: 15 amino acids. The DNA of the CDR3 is TGTGCCATCTCTGGAACGGGTCATAGAACAGATACGCAGTATTTT. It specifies CAISGTGHRTDTQYF.

CDR3 in amino acids: CASREQGLAASETQYF. The CDR3 DNA is TGTGCCAGCAGGGAACAGGGACTAGCCGCTTCGGAGACCCAGTACTTC. This chain links TRBV6-1 with TRBJ2-5; 9 nucleotides match TRBD2. This CDR3 is built from 16 residues. Germline V CDR1 and CDR2: MNHNS, SASEGT. V lost 6 bases to trimming and J lost 5 bases; unmatched junction nucleotides: 13.

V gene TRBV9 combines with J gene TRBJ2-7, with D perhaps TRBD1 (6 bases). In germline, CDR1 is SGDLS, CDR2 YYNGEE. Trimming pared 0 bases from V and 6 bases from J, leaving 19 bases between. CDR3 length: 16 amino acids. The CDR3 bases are TGTGCCAGCAGCGTAGCTCCAGGGGTAACGGGAAGCGAGCAGTACTTC. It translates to CASSVAPGVTGSEQYF.

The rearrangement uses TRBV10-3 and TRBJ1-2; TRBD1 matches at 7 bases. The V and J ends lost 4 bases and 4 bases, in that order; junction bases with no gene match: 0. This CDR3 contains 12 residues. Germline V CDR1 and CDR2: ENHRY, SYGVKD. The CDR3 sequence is CAISGQGYGYTF. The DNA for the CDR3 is TGTGCCATCAGTGGACAGGGCTATGGCTACACCTTC.

The CDR3: CASSGQVKAKKLFF. CDR3 bases: TGTGCCAGTAGTGGACAGGTCAAAGCTAAGAAACTGTTTTTT. V is TRBV19 and J is TRBJ1-4; 7 nucleotides match TRBD1. The CDR3 is made up of 14 amino acids. Germline-derived CDR1 and CDR2 are LNHDA and SQIVND (reference sequence). V was pared by 5 bases and J by 11 bases, with 11 bases of the junction left unmatched.

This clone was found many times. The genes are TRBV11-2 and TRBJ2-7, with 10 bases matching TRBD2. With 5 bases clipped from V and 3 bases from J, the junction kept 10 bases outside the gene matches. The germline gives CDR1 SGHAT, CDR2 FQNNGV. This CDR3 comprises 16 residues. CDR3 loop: CASSPNSGTSVYEQYF. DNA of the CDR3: TGTGCCAGCAGCCCTAACTCCGGGACTAGCGTCTACGAGCAGTACTTC.

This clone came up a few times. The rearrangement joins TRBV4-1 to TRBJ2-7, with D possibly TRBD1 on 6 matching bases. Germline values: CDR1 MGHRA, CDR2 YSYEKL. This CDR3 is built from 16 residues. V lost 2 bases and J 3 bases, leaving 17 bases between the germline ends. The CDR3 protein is CASSQLGHGLFYEQYF. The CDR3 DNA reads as TGCGCCAGCAGCCAATTGGGACACGGGTTATTCTACGAGCAGTACTTC.

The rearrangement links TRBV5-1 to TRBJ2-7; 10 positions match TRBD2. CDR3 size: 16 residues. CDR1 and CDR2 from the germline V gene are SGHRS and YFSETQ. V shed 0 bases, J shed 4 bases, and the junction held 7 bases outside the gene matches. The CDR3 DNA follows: TGCGCCAGCAGCTTGGTCCAAGCGGGAGGGCCTTACGAGCAGTACTTC. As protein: CASSLVQAGGPYEQYF.

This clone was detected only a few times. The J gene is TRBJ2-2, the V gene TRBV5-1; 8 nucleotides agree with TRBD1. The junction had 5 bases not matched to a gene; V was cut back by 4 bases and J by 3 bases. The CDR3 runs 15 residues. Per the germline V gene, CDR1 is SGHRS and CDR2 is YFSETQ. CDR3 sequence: CASSQQQGDTGELFF. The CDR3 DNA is TGCGCCAGCAGCCAACAACAGGGGGACACCGGGGAGCTGTTTTTT.

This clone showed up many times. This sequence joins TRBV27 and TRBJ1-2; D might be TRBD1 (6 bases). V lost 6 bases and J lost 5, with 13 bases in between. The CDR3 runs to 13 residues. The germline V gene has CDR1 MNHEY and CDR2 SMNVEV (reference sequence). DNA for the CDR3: TGTGCCAGCAGACAGGGTATATTTTATGGCTACACCTTC. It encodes CASRQGIFYGYTF.

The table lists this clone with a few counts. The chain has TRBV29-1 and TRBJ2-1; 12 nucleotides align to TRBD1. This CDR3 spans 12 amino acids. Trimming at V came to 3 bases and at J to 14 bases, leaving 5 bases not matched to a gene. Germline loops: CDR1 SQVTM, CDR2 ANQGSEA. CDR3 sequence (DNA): TGCAGCGTTGAGGGGACAGGGGGCGAGGAGTTCTTC. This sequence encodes CSVEGTGGEEFF.

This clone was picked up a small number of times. CDR3: CAWSEGLAGVGEQFF. The CDR3, as DNA: TGTGCCTGGAGTGAGGGACTAGCGGGAGTAGGGGAGCAGTTCTTC. This rearrangement joins TRBV30 to TRBJ2-1; 14 nucleotides align to TRBD2. Germline-derived CDR1 and CDR2 are GTSNPN and SVGIG (reference sequence). This CDR3 has 15 residues. J gave up 10 bases and V 1 base, and 6 bases lay outside the gene matches. Full variable domain (remainder filled in from reference TRBV30 and TRBJ2-1): SQTIHQWPATLVQPVGSPLSLECTVEGTSNPNLYWYRQAAGRGLQLLFYSVGIGQISSEVPQNLSASRPQDRQFILSSKKLLLSDSGFYLCAWSEGLAGVGEQFFGPGTRLTVL.

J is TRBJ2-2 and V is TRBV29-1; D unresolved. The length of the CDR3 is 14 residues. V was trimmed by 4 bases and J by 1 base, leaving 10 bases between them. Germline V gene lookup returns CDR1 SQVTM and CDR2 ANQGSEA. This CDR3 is CSVVLTRNTGELFF. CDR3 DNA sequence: TGCAGCGTTGTTCTTACGAGGAACACCGGGGAGCTGTTTTTT.